This T cell receptor (beta chain) comes out of a study of siplizumab effects on memory and regulatory T cells. Study outcomes and limitations: Naive T cells seemed more diverse than memory cells and seemed major alloresponse contributors.

The CDR3 is 13 amino acids. Looked up from germline, CDR1 is SGDLS and CDR2 is YYNGEE. Trimming took 8 bases from V and 6 from J; bases not matched to a gene: 6. Here immunoSEQ multiplex PCR was the method, and the copy in TCRdb shows in-frame clones only, minus some. This table holds about 82,000 clones, over 80% found once. A note on this clone: The antigen is unknown.

The source is a human donor in good health. Specimen: Tregs sorted from blood. The chain couples TRBV9 to TRBJ1-3; 9 bases fit TRBD1. The chain's CDR3 is CASPGQGANTIYF. The CDR3 DNA follows: TGTGCCAGTCCGGGACAGGGCGCAAACACCATATATTTT.